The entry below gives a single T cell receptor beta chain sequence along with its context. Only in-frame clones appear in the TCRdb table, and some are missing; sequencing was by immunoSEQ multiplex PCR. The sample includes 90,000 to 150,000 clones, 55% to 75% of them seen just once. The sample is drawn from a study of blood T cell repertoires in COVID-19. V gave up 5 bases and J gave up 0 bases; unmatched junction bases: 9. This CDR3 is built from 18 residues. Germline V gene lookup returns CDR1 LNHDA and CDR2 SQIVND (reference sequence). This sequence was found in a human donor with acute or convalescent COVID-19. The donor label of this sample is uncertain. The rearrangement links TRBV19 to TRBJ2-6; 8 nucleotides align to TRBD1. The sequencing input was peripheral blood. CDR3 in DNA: TGTGCCAGTAGTGGCCGGGACAGGTTTGTCTCTGGGGCCAACGTCCTGACTTTC. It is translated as CASSGRDRFVSGANVLTF.